This is a list of T cell receptor beta chains from one sample in a study of Graves' ophthalmopathy and Graves' hyperthyroidism. TCRdb itself ran the multiplex PCR reads through MiXCR, one entry per CDR3 protein. The sample has 900,000 to 1,200,000 distinct CDR3 sequences; less than 45% are singletons. Sequenced: peripheral blood or thyroid tissue (not recorded which). Receptor source: an adult man with Graves' hyperthyroidism. Each CDR3 is given with its conserved first and last residue. Each record gives: V gene, D gene, clone size, J gene, CDR3 DNA, CDR3 protein. D genes are given only for firm matches. Clone size, where shown, is once, few, many, or a class for clones that have expanded.

v_call: TRBV6-6
d_call: -
clone_size: few
j_call: TRBJ2-2
cdr3_nt: TGTGCCAGCAGTTACTCGAAGATAGCGTCCGGGGAGCTGTTTTTT
cdr3_aa: CASSYSKIASGELFF

v_call: TRBV3-1
d_call: -
clone_size: few
j_call: TRBJ1-6
cdr3_nt: TGTGCCAGCAGCCACAGGGCTGATAATTCACCCCTCCACTTT
cdr3_aa: CASSHRADNSPLHF

v_call: TRBV7-9
d_call: TRBD1
clone_size: few
j_call: TRBJ1-5
cdr3_nt: TGTGCCAGCAGTGAATACAGGGGTTTCAATCAGCCCCAGCATTTT
cdr3_aa: CASSEYRGFNQPQHF

v_call: TRBV2
d_call: TRBD1
clone_size: many
j_call: TRBJ1-6
cdr3_nt: TGTGCCAGCTTAGGGACAGACTATAATTCACCCCTCCACTTT
cdr3_aa: CASLGTDYNSPLHF

v_call: TRBV6-1
d_call: -
clone_size: many
j_call: TRBJ1-1
cdr3_nt: TGTGCCAGCAGGCCACTGGTGGGCAACACTGAAGCTTTCTTT
cdr3_aa: CASRPLVGNTEAFF

v_call: TRBV5-8
d_call: -
clone_size: many
j_call: TRBJ1-2
cdr3_nt: TGTGCCAGCAGCTTGGGGGGCCACTACACCTTC
cdr3_aa: CASSLGGHYTF

v_call: TRBV20-1
d_call: -
clone_size: many
j_call: TRBJ2-5
cdr3_nt: TGCAGTGCTAGGGGACTCGACACGACCCAGTACTTC
cdr3_aa: CSARGLDTTQYF

v_call: TRBV30
d_call: -
clone_size: many
j_call: TRBJ1-3
cdr3_nt: TGTGCCTGGAGTACAGGGAGCTCTGGAAACACCATATATTTT
cdr3_aa: CAWSTGSSGNTIYF

v_call: TRBV20-1
d_call: -
clone_size: many
j_call: TRBJ2-7
cdr3_nt: TGCAGTGCTCGAGGTCTACGTGTGACCTACGAGCAGTACTTC
cdr3_aa: CSARGLRVTYEQYF

v_call: TRBV2
d_call: TRBD1
clone_size: -
j_call: TRBJ2-2
cdr3_nt: TGTGCCAGCAACCGGGACAGGGGTTCGTGGGAGCTGTTTTTT
cdr3_aa: CASNRDRGSWELFF

v_call: TRBV6-5
d_call: TRBD1
clone_size: -
j_call: TRBJ1-5
cdr3_nt: TGTGCCAGCAGTCTATTGACAGGGGTGGGTCAGCCCCAGCATTTT
cdr3_aa: CASSLLTGVGQPQHF

v_call: TRBV5-6
d_call: -
clone_size: -
j_call: TRBJ2-7
cdr3_nt: TGTGCCAGCAGCGTGGTTATAGCTTCCTACGAGCAGTACTTC
cdr3_aa: CASSVVIASYEQYF

v_call: TRBV12-3/TRBV12-4
d_call: -
clone_size: few
j_call: TRBJ1-4
cdr3_nt: TGTGCCAGCAGTTTATGGACAGACTATGAAAAACTGTTTTTT
cdr3_aa: CASSLWTDYEKLFF

v_call: TRBV2
d_call: -
clone_size: many
j_call: TRBJ1-2
cdr3_nt: TGTGCCAGCAGTGACCGTGTTGGGAATGGCTACACCTTC
cdr3_aa: CASSDRVGNGYTF

v_call: TRBV7-6
d_call: -
clone_size: -
j_call: TRBJ1-1
cdr3_nt: TGTGCCAGCAGCTTAGTCGCAGGGAGGATTTCCACTGAAGCTTTCTTT
cdr3_aa: CASSLVAGRISTEAFF

v_call: TRBV7-2
d_call: TRBD1
clone_size: -
j_call: TRBJ1-6
cdr3_nt: TGTGCCAGCAGCTTAGCGGGACAGGGGTTTGCCCTCCACTTT
cdr3_aa: CASSLAGQGFALHF

v_call: TRBV10-3
d_call: TRBD1
clone_size: many
j_call: TRBJ2-5
cdr3_nt: TGTGCCATCAGTGACGGCAGGGGGCAGGGCCGGGAGACCCAGTACTTC
cdr3_aa: CAISDGRGQGRETQYF

v_call: TRBV6-6
d_call: -
clone_size: few
j_call: TRBJ1-1
cdr3_nt: TGTGCCAGCAGTTACTCGACGTGGACCAAGGTGGTGCCTGAAGCTTTCTTT
cdr3_aa: CASSYSTWTKVVPEAFF

v_call: TRBV19
d_call: TRBD2
clone_size: many
j_call: TRBJ2-7
cdr3_nt: TGTGCCAGCGCGACGGGGACTAGCGGGAACTACGAGCAGTACTTC
cdr3_aa: CASATGTSGNYEQYF